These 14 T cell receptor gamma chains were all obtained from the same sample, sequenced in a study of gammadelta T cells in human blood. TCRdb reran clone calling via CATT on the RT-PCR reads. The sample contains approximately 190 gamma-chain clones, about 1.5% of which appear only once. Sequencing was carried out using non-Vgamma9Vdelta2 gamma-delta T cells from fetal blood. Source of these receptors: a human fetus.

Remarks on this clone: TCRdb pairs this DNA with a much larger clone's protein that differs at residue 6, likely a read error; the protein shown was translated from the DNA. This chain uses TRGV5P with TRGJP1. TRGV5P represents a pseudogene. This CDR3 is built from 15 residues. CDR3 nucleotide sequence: TGTGCCACCTGGACTCTCCATACCACTGGTTGGTTCAAGATATTT. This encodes CATWTLHTTGWFKIF.

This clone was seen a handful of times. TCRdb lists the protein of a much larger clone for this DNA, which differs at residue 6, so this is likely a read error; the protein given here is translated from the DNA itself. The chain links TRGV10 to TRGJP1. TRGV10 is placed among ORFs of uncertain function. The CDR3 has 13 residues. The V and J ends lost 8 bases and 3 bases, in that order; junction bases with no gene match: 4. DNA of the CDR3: TGTGCTGCGTGGGATGCCACTGGTTGGTTCAAGATATTT. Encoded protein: CAAWDATGWFKIF.

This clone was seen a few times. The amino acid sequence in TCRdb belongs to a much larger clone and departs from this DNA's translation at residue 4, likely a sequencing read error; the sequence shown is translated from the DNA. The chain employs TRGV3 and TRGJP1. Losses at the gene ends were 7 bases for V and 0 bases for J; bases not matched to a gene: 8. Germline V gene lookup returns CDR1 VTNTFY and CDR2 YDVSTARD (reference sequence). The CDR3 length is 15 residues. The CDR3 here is CATCTFHTTGWFKIF. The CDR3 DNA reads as TGTGCCACCTGTACTTTCCATACCACTGGTTGGTTCAAGATATTT.

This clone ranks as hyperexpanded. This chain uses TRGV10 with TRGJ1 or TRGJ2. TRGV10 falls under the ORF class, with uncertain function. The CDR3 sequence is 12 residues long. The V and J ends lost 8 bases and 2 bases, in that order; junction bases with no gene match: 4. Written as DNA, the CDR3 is TGTGCTGCGTGGGATTATTATTATAAGAAACTCTTT. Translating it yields CAAWDYYYKKLF.

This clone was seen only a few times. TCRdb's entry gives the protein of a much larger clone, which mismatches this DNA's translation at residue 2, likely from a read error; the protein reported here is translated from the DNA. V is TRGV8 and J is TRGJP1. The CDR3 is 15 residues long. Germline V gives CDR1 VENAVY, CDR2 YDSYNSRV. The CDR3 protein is CTTWDRGTTGWFKIF. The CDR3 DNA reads TGTACCACCTGGGATAGGGGTACCACTGGTTGGTTCAAGATATTT.

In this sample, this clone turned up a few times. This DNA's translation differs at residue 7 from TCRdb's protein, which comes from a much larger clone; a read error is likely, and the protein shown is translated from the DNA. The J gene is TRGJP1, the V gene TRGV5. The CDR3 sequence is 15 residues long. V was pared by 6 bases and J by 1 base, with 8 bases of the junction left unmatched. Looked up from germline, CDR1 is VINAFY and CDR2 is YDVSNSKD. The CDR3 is CATWTFRTTGWFKIF. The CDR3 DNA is TGTGCCACCTGGACTTTCCGTACCACTGGTTGGTTCAAGATATTT.

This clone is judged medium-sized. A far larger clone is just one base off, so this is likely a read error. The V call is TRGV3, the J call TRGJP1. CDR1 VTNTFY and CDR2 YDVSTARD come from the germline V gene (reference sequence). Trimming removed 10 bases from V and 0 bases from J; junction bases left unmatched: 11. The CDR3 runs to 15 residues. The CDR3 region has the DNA TGTGCCACATGGACTTTCCATACCACTGGTTGGTTCAAGATATTT. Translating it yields CATWTFHTTGWFKIF.

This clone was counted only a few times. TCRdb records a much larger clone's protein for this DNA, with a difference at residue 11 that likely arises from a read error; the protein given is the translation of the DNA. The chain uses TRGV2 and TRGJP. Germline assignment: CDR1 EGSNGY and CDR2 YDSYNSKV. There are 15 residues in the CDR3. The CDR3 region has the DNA TGTGCCACCTGGGAGCTGCGGTTGGGCAAAGAAATCAAGGTATTT. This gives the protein CATWELRLGKEIKVF.

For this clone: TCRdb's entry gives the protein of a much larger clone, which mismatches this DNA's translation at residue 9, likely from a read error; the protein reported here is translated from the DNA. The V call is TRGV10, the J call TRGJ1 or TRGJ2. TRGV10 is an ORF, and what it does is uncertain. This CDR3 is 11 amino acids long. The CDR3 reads CAAWDYYKNLF. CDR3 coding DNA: TGTGCTGCGTGGGATTATTATAAGAACCTCTTT.

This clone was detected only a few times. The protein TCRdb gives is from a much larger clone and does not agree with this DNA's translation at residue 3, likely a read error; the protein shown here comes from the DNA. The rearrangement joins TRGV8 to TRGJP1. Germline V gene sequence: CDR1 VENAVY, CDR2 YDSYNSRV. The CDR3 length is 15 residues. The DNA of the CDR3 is TGTGCCTCCTGGGATAGGGGTACCACTGGTTGGTTCAAGATATTT. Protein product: CASWDRGTTGWFKIF.

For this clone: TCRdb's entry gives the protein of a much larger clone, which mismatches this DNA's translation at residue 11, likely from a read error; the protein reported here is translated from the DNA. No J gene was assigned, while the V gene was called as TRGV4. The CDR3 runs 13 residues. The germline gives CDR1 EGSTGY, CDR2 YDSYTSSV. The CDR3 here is CATWDTTGWFMIF. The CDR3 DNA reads TGTGCCACCTGGGATACCACTGGTTGGTTCATGATATTT.

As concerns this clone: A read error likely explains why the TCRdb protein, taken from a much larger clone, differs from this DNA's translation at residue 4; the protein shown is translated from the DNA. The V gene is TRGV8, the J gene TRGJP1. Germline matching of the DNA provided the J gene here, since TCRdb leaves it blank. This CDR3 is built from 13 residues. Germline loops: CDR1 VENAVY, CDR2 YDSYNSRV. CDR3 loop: CATRDTTGWFKIF. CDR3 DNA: TGTGCCACCCGGGATACCACTGGTTGGTTCAAGATATTT.

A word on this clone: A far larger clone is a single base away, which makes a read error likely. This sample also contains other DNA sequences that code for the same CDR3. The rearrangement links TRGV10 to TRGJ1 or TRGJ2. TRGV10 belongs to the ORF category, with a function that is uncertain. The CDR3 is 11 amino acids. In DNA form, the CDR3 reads TGTGCTGCGTGGGATTATTATAAGAAGCTCTTT. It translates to CAAWDYYKKLF.

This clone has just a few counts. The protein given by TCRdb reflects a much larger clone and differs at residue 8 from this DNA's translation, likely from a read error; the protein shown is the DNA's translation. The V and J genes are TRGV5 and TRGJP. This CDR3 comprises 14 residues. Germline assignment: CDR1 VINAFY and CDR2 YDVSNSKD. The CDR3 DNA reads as TGTGCCACCTGGGAAGAGTTGGACAAAAAAATCAAGGTATTT. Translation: CATWEELDKKIKVF.